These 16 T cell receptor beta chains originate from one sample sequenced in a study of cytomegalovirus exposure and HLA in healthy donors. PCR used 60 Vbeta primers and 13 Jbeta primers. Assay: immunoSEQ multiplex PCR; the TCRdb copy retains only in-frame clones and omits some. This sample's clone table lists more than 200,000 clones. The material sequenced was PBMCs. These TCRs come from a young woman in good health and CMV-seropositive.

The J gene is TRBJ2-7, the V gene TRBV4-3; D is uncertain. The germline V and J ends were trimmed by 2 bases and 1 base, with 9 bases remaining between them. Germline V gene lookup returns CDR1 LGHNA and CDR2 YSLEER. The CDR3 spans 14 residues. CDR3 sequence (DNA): TGCGCCAGCAGCCAAAGTACCACTTCCTACGAGCAGTACTTC. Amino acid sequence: CASSQSTTSYEQYF.

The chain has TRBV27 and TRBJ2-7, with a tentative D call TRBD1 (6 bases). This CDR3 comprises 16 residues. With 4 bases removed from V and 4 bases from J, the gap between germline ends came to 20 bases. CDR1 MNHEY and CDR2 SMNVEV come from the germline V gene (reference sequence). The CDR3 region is CASSSAPQGGKYEQYF. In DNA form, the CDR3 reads TGTGCCAGCAGTTCTGCCCCCCAAGGGGGAAAGTACGAGCAGTACTTC.

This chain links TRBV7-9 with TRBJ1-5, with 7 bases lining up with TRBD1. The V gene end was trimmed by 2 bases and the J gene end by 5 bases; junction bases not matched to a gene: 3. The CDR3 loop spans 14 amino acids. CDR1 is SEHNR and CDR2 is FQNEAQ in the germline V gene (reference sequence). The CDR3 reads CASSLTGEYQPQHF. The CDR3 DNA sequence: TGTGCCAGCAGCTTAACAGGGGAGTATCAGCCCCAGCATTTT.

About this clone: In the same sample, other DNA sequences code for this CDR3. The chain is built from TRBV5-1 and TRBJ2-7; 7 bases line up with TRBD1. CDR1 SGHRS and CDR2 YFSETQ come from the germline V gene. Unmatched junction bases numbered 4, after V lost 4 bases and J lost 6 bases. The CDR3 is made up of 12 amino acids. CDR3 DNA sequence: TGCGCCAGCAGCGGAGACAGGGTCGAGCAGTACTTC. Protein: CASSGDRVEQYF. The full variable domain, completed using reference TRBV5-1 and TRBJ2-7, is KAGVTQTPRYLIKTRGQQVTLSCSPISGHRSVSWYQQTPGQGLQFLFEYFSETQRNKGNFPGRFSGRQFSNSRSEMNVSTLELGDSALYLCASSGDRVEQYFGPGTRLTVT.

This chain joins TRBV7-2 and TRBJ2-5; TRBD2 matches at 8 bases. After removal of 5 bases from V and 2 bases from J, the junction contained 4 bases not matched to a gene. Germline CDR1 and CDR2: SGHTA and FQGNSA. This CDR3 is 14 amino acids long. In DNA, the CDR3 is TGTGCCAGCAGCCTTAGCGGGACTCAAGAGACCCAGTACTTC. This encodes CASSLSGTQETQYF.

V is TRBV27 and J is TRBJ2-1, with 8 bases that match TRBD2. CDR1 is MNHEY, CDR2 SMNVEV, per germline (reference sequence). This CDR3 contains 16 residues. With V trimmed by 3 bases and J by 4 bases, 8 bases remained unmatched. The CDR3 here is CASSFLLTGGYNEQFF. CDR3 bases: TGTGCCAGCAGTTTCTTGCTAACGGGGGGGTACAATGAGCAGTTCTTC.

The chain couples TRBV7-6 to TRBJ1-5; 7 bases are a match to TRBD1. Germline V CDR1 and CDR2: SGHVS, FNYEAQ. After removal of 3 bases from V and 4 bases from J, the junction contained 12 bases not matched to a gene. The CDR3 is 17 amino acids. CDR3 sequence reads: CASSFAMSGTENQPQHF. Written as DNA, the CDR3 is TGTGCCAGCAGCTTCGCCATGAGTGGGACAGAGAATCAGCCCCAGCATTTT.

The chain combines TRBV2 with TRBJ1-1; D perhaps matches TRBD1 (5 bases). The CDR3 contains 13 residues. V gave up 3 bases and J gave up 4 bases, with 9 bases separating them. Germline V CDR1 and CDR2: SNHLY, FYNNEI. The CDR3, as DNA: TGTGCCAGCAGTGATCAGGGAGGCACTGAAGCTTTCTTT. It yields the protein CASSDQGGTEAFF.

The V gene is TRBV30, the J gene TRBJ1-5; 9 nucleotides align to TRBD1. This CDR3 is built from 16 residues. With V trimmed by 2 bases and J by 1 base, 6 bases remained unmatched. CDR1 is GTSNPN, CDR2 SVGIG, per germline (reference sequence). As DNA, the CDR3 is TGTGCCTGGAGTCATCACAGGGGGCTGAGCAATCAGCCCCAGCATTTT. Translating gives CAWSHHRGLSNQPQHF.

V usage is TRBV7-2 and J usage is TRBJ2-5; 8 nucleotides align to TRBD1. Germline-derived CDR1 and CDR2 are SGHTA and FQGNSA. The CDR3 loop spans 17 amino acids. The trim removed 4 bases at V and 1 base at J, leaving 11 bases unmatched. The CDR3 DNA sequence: TGTGCCAGCAGCTCACAATCAGGACAGGGCCCCCAAGAGACCCAGTACTTC. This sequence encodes CASSSQSGQGPQETQYF.

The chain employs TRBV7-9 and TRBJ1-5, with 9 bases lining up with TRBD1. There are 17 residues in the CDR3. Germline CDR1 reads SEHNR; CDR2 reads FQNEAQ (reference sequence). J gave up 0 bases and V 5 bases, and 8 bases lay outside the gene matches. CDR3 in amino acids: CASSASGQGYSNQPQHF. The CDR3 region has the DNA TGTGCCAGCAGCGCCTCGGGACAGGGCTATAGCAATCAGCCCCAGCATTTT.

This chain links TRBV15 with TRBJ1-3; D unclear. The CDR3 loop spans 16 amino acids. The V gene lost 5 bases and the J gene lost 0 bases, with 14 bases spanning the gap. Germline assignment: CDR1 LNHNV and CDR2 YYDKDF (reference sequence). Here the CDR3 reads CATSEEGSYSGNTIYF. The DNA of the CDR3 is TGTGCCACCAGCGAGGAAGGATCGTACTCTGGAAACACCATATATTTT.

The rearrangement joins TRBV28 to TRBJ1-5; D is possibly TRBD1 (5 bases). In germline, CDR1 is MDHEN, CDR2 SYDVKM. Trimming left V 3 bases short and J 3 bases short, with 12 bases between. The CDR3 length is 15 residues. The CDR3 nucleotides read TGTGCCAGCAGTTTTGGTGGGGCATTCAATCAGCCCCAGCATTTT. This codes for CASSFGGAFNQPQHF.

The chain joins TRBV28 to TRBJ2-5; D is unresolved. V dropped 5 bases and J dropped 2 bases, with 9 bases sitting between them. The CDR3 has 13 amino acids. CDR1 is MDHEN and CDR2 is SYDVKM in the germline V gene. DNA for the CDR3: TGTGCCAGCAGTAAAGAGATACAAGAGACCCAGTACTTC. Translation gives CASSKEIQETQYF.

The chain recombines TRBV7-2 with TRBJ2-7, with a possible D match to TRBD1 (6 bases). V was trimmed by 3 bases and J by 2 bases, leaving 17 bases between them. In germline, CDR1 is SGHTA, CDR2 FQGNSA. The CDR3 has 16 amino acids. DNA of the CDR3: TGTGCCAGCAGCTTTGGCGGACAGAGAGACGCCTACGAGCAGTACTTC. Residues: CASSFGGQRDAYEQYF.

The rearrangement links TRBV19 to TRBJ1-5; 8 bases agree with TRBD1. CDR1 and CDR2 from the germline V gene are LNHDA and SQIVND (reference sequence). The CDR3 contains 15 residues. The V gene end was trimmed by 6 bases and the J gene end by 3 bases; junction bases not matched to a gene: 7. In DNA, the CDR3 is TGTGCCAGTAGGGGAGGACAGGGCCACAATCAGCCCCAGCATTTT. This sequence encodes CASRGGQGHNQPQHF.